This section outlines one T cell receptor beta chain sequence together with its context. The data are from a study of blood T cell repertoires in COVID-19. Study summary: The United States, Italy and Spain were the sources of the acute and convalescent COVID-19 samples. From T cells, B-cell-depleted T cells, or PBMCs came the material, which was cDNA or gDNA.

Some clones are missing from TCRdb's copy, which holds only in-frame ones; the method was immunoSEQ multiplex PCR. The sample carries about 100,000 clones, more than 70% recorded once. The sequence came from a woman aged 55 to 70 in a cohort sampled during active or convalescent COVID-19. The sample was peripheral blood.

The CDR3 bases are TGTGCCAGCATGGGTCGGGGGAACACCGGGGAGCTGTTTTTT. Protein sequence: CASMGRGNTGELFF. The gene calls are TRBV28 and TRBJ2-2, with D perhaps matching TRBD2 (5 bases). The CDR3 runs to 14 residues. From germline, CDR1 is MDHEN and CDR2 SYDVKM. With 7 bases removed from V and 1 base from J, the gap between germline ends came to 10 bases. Supplemented by reference TRBV28 and TRBJ2-2, the full variable domain reads DVKVTQSSRYLVKRTGEKVFLECVQDMDHENMFWYRQDPGLGLRLIYFSYDVKMKEKGDIPEGYSVSREKKERFSLILESASTNQTSMYLCASMGRGNTGELFFGEGSRLTVL.